This TCR beta chain was obtained from a study of control samples from healthy donors and cancer patients. The method was immunoSEQ multiplex PCR; TCRdb's version includes in-frame clones alone and lacks a portion of them. Of fewer than 25,000 clones listed, around 84% are singletons. This CDR3 comprises 16 residues. V was trimmed by 1 base and J by 5 bases, leaving 15 bases between them. In germline, CDR1 is MRHNA, CDR2 SNTAGT. Input material: PBMCs. The origin of this receptor is an elderly man with head and neck cancer. V usage is TRBV6-4 and J usage is TRBJ2-1; perhaps TRBD1 as D (5 bases). The CDR3 nucleotides are TGTGCCAGCAGTGACTTCACAGGCTCGCCTCACAATGAGCAGTTCTTC. Its translation is CASSDFTGSPHNEQFF.